Each of the 5 T cell receptor beta chains below was sequenced from the same sample in a study of T cell clonality in common variable immunodeficiency. Only in-frame clones appear in the TCRdb table, and some are missing; sequencing was by immunoSEQ multiplex PCR. The table records around 24,000 clones without singletons, the ten largest covering 3% to 5%. Notes on the study in general: Common variable immunodeficiency TCR beta sequences reportedly had fewer deletions and N-nucleotide insertions.

For these receptors, no antigen is known. The sample comprised peripheral blood mononuclear cells. The receptors shown here come from a human donor with common variable immunodeficiency.

This clone was picked up many times. The DNA ends 3 residues before the CDR3 does, and the rest of the CDR3 is filled in from the germline J gene. The chain has TRBV7-2 and TRBJ2-3, with a weak D call TRBD2 (6 bases). Germline lookup yields CDR1 SGHTA and CDR2 FQGNSA. V was shortened by 1 base and J by 4 bases, with 9 bases between the two germline ends. The CDR3 sequence is 14 residues long. This chain's CDR3 is CASSLDRRADTQYF. CDR3 DNA (partial): TGTGCCAGCAGCTTAGACCGGAGGGCAGATACG.

This clone was detected only a few times. The CDR3 is cut off 3 residues early in the read; its end comes from the germline J gene. V usage is TRBV2 and J usage is TRBJ1-5, with 7 nucleotides matching TRBD1. The CDR3 loop spans 14 amino acids. The V gene end was trimmed by 6 bases and the J gene end by 6 bases; junction bases not matched to a gene: 8. The germline gives CDR1 SNHLY, CDR2 FYNNEI. The CDR3 protein is CASSVNRGGQPQHF. The DNA read from the CDR3 is TGTGCCAGCAGCGTAAACAGGGGCGGTCAGCCC.

In this sample, this clone turned up many times. The read terminates 3 residues before the CDR3 end, so the remaining end is supplied by the germline J gene. The chain combines TRBV18 with TRBJ2-1, with D perhaps matching TRBD1 (6 bases). V lost 3 bases and J lost 9, with 15 bases in between. Germline V lookup: CDR1 KGHSH, CDR2 LQKENI. This CDR3 has 14 residues. This chain's CDR3 is CASSPLLGHLEQFF. CDR3 bases read: TGTGCCAGCTCACCCCTCCTGGGACACCTTGAG.

This clone was counted only a few times. The part of the CDR3 DNA that was read is TGTGCCAGCAGGGTCACTAGCTCCTACGAG. Amino acid sequence: CASRVTSSYE. The complete CDR3 protein is CASRVTSSYEQYF. The rearrangement uses TRBV2 and TRBJ2-7; a possible D gene is TRBD2 (5 bases). The CDR3 goes on 3 residues after the read ends, and that part is filled in from the germline J gene. The V end lost 6 bases, the J end lost 0 bases, and 9 bases lay between the germline ends. This CDR3 has 13 residues. Germline CDR1 and CDR2: SNHLY and FYNNEI.

This clone was found many times. The read halts 3 residues ahead of the CDR3 end, with the missing end drawn from the germline J gene. The rearrangement links TRBV20-1 to TRBJ1-2, with a possible D match to TRBD1 (5 bases). This CDR3 is built from 11 residues. Germline V CDR1 and CDR2: DFQATT, SNEGSKA (reference sequence). V was cut by 2 bases and J by 6 bases, with 7 bases left in between. The chain's CDR3 is CSARKGNGYTF. CDR3 DNA, as far as it was read: TGCAGTGCTAGAAAGGGGAATGGC.